The T cell receptor beta chain under discussion was sequenced for a study of CD8 T cells in Susac syndrome (dated by TCRdb to between 2018 and 2020). Broadly, across the study: Whether CD8+ T cell activation and differentiation in Susac syndrome was antigen driven was tested using repertoire sequencing. The study compared CD8+ T cell repertoire clonality among over 9 healthy donors, 14 Susac syndrome patients and roughly 15 multiple sclerosis patients.

Based on the germline V gene (reference sequence), the CDR1 and CDR2 sequences are MNHEY and SMNVEV. The CDR3 has 16 amino acids, counting the end cysteine and phenylalanine. The retained sequence is limited to the CDR3, 48 bases, with the frame set at the first base. Germline trimming: 3 bases from V, 0 bases from J; junction bases outside gene matches: 4. Peripheral blood CD8+ and CD4+ T cells from healthy donors, Susac syndrome patients and multiple sclerosis patients were profiled using high-throughput TCR beta sequencing. Treatment-naive patients with stable or active relapsing-remitting disease fulfilling revised McDonald criteria were used as multiple sclerosis controls. CD8+ TEMRA cells were enriched by FACS, while bulk CD8+ and CD4+ T cells were purified by magnetic negative isolation. Blood was drawn into EDTA tubes, processed within 24 hours, and PBMCs were isolated by density gradient centrifugation. PBMCs intended for TCR sequencing were cryopreserved in liquid nitrogen and were subsequently thawed in a 37 degrees C water bath. Purity of sorted or isolated CD4+, CD8+ and CD8+ TEMRA cells was at least 90%.

The full study reports these points: The study acknowledged that relatively few individuals were included in the TCR sequencing and HLA analysis.

RNA was extracted with the RNeasy kit and roughly 0.45 to 1 ug was reverse transcribed using random hexamers. The immunoSEQ multiplex PCR assay, covering 54 Vbeta and 13 Jbeta segments, was used to amplify TCR beta CDR3 regions. To correct PCR amplification bias, a synthetic template baseline was used for both primer optimization and computational correction. The paper's processing steps were these. Only productive sequences were kept, with reads annotated to V, D and J genes according to IMGT and analyzed in immunoSEQ Analyzer. Clonality was computed as one minus Shannon entropy normalized by log2 of the number of productive unique sequences. For each patient and control, public and private clones were evaluated among the 100 most prevalent clones. Clones were defined as Susac-specific if absent from the healthy and MS cohorts, from 1052 published viral clones and from other ImmuneACCESS disease sequences. TCRdb applied fastp at Q25 and MiXCR to the public reads, then kept only in-frame beta chains. Each entry merges the rows of one CDR3 protein and shows their most common DNA and genes. V and J calls and clone size were set by TCRdb, not the authors. Present in this sample are some 300,000 distinct CDR3 sequences, 70% to 90% of which were seen just once. The ten largest clones take up 0.2% to 0.25% of the sample.

A word on this clonotype: Its antigen remains unidentified. No base-level quality is on record; no much larger clone is a single base apart.

The sample was CD8+ T cells from PBMCs. The sequence was obtained from a human donor with multiple sclerosis. Recombination connected TRBV27 to TRBJ2-7; TRBD2 agrees with 11 junctional bases. The CDR3 corresponds to CASSLLTSGGSYEQYF. The DNA reads as follows: TGTGCCAGCAGTTTGCTTACTAGCGGGGGCTCCTACGAGCAGTACTTC.